This T cell receptor beta chain was identified during a study of blood T cell repertoires in COVID-19. Study overall: Nucleic acid was either cDNA or gDNA, and it came from T cells, B-cell-depleted T cells, or PBMCs.

Sequenced by immunoSEQ multiplex PCR; TCRdb stores in-frame clones only, minus some. The repertoire holds fewer than 500,000 clones, with 75% to 90% as singletons. Points on this clone: The same CDR3 is also encoded by other DNA sequences in this sample.

Per the germline V gene, CDR1 is MNHEY and CDR2 is SMNVEV (reference sequence). The CDR3 sequence is 13 residues long. V lost 6 bases, J lost 1 base, and 9 bases lay in between. The gene calls are TRBV27 and TRBJ1-1; D is unresolved. Source material: PBMCs or T cells enriched from blood (not recorded which). The TCR was taken from a woman between 18 and 29 years old who had recovered from COVID-19. The CDR3 reads CASSLNRNTEAFF. CDR3 in DNA: TGTGCCAGCAGCCTTAACAGGAACACTGAAGCTTTCTTT.